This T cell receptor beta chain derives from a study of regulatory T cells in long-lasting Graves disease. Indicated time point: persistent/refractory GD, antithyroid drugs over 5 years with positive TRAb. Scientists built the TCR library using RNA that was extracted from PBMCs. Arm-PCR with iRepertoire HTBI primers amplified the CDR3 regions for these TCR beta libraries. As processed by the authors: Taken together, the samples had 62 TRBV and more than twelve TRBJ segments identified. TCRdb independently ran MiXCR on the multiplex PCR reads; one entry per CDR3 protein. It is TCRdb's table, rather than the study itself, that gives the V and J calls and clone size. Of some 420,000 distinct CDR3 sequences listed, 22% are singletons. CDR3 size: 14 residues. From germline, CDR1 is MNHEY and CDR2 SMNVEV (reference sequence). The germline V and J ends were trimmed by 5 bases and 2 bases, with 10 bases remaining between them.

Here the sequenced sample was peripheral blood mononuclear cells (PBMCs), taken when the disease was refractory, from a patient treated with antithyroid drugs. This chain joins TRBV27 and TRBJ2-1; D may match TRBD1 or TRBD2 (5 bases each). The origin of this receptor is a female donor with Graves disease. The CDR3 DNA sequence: TGTGCCAGCAGTACGTGGGGACCCTACAATGAGCAGTTCTTC. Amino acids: CASSTWGPYNEQFF.